This entry lists 10 T cell receptor delta chains sequenced from one sample in a study of Vδ1+ human thymocytes. Sequences come from RNA converted to cDNA by reverse transcription. CDR3 amplicons came from multiplex PCR with pooled V-gene forward and constant-region reverse primers. TCRdb re-called clones from the multiplex PCR reads via CATT. This table has tens of thousands of delta-chain clones, less than 30% appearing once. For these TCRs, the target antigens are not known. Study-wide results and caveats: Thymic TRG and TRD repertoires appeared highly polyclonal.

The specimen sequenced was Vdelta1+ gamma-delta thymocytes from the thymus. Subset meaning: FACS-sorted CD3+ TCRalphabeta- TCRVdelta1+ TCRVdelta2- thymocytes. These receptors originate from a boy under two years old who had congenital heart surgery.

Points on this clone: A read error may account for a junction end that differs from germline. Other DNA sequences in this specimen translate into the identical CDR3. The rearrangement links TRDV1 to TRDJ1, with D maybe TRDD3 (6 bases). CDR1 and CDR2 (germline): TSWWSYY, QGS. The length of the CDR3 is 18 residues. DNA of the CDR3: TGTGCCCTTGGGGATGACCTACTTGGGGCCCCTTGCCTCGATAAACTCATCTTT. Protein: CALGDDLLGAPCLDKLIF.

This clone appeared a few times. The chain employs TRDV1 and TRDJ1; 10 nucleotides align to TRDD3. This CDR3 comprises 20 residues. Germline CDR1 TSWWSYY, CDR2 QGS. V dropped 2 bases and J dropped 2; count of bases not matched to a gene: 17. The CDR3 coding sequence is TGTGCTCTTGGGGAATGTCCTCCACTGGGGGATCGTTTACAGACCGATAAACTCATCTTT. Translating it yields CALGECPPLGDRLQTDKLIF.

The V gene is TRDV1, the J gene TRDJ1; TRDD3 matches 7 bases. Looked up from germline, CDR1 is TSWWSYY and CDR2 is QGS. Unmatched junction bases numbered 25, after V lost 5 bases and J lost 7 bases. This CDR3 contains 19 residues. The CDR3 sequence: CALGRPQASPVSLGIKLIF. The DNA of the CDR3 is TGTGCTCTTGGGAGGCCCCAGGCTTCCCCAGTTTCACTGGGGATTAAACTCATCTTT.

A note on this clone: Other DNA sequences from this sample encode an identical CDR3 as well. The J gene is TRDJ2, the V gene TRDV1, with 9 bases aligning to TRDD3. The CDR3 sequence is 19 residues long. V was pared by 0 bases and J by 1 base, with 9 bases of the junction left unmatched. Germline-derived CDR1 and CDR2 are TSWWSYY and QGS. The CDR3 DNA reads as TGTGCTCTTGGGGAACTACGGGGATACGGGCGAGTTTTGACAGCACAACTCTTCTTT. It encodes CALGELRGYGRVLTAQLFF.

The chain has TRDV1 and TRDJ1; 8 nucleotides align to TRDD3. The CDR3 spans 23 residues. J lost 0 bases, V lost 3 bases, and 27 bases had no gene match. Looked up from germline, CDR1 is TSWWSYY and CDR2 is QGS. CDR3 nucleotides: TGTGCTCTTGGGGAGCCTACTGGGGGCCTCTTGGAGGGCCTCTCTTCGGACACCGATAAACTCATCTTT. This gives the protein CALGEPTGGLLEGLSSDTDKLIF.

This clone came up a few times. The V and J genes are TRDV1 and TRDJ1; D is possibly TRDD3 (5 bases). The CDR3 has 17 amino acids. CDR1 and CDR2 from the germline V gene are TSWWSYY and QGS. The V gene lost 1 base and the J gene lost 7 bases, with 22 bases spanning the gap. The CDR3 protein is CALGEPGRRGAAAKLIF. The CDR3 bases are TGTGCTCTTGGGGAACCCGGCCGGCGGGGGGCCGCGGCTAAACTCATCTTT.

This clone is termed medium-sized. This chain links TRDV1 with TRDJ1, with a weak D call TRDD3 (5 bases). Germline-derived CDR1 and CDR2 are TSWWSYY and QGS. The CDR3 consists of 13 residues. The V end was cut by 2 bases, the J end by 8 bases, with 12 bases between. The CDR3 spells CALGETGLGKLIF. DNA of the CDR3: TGTGCTCTTGGGGAAACTGGTCTTGGCAAACTCATCTTT.

The V gene is TRDV1, the J gene TRDJ1; 7 nucleotides align to TRDD3. The CDR3 spans 21 residues. V shed 6 bases, J shed 2 bases, and the junction held 27 bases outside the gene matches. Looked up from germline, CDR1 is TSWWSYY and CDR2 is QGS. DNA for the CDR3: TGTGCTCTTGGACCTAAAAGGTGGGCCGCTCCTAGAGGGATACAAACCGATAAACTCATCTTT. Translating gives CALGPKRWAAPRGIQTDKLIF.

V usage is TRDV1 and J usage is TRDJ1; 11 bases are shared with TRDD3. The CDR3 covers 18 residues. Losses at the gene ends were 4 bases for V and 1 base for J; bases not matched to a gene: 11. Per germline, CDR1 TSWWSYY and CDR2 QGS. DNA for the CDR3: TGTGCTCTTGGGGCCCCGTTTGGGGGATACGGGGGCACCGATAAACTCATCTTT. It encodes CALGAPFGGYGGTDKLIF.

The gene calls are TRDV2 and TRDJ1; 9 bases agree with TRDD2. With 5 bases clipped from V and 2 bases from J, the junction kept 32 bases outside the gene matches. This CDR3 is 23 amino acids long. Germline V gene lookup returns CDR1 GEAIGNYY and CDR2 EKD. This CDR3 is CACAAEPSYVAWEIPPRTDKLIF. CDR3 coding DNA: TGTGCCTGTGCTGCGGAGCCTTCCTACGTGGCGTGGGAGATACCCCCCAGAACCGATAAACTCATCTTT.